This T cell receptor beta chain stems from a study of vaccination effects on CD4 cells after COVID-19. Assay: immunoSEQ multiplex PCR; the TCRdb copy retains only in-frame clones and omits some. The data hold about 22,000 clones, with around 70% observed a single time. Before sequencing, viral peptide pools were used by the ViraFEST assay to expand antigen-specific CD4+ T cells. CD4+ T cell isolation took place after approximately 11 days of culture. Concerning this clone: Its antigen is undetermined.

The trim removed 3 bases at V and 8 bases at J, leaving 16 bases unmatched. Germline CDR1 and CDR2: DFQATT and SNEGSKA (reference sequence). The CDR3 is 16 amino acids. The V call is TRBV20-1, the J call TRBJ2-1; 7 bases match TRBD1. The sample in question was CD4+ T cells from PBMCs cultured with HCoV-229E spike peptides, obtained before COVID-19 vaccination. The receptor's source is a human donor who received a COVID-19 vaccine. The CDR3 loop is CSASRVRTGGNYEQFF. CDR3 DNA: TGCAGTGCTAGTCGGGTCAGGACAGGTGGCAATTATGAGCAGTTCTTC.